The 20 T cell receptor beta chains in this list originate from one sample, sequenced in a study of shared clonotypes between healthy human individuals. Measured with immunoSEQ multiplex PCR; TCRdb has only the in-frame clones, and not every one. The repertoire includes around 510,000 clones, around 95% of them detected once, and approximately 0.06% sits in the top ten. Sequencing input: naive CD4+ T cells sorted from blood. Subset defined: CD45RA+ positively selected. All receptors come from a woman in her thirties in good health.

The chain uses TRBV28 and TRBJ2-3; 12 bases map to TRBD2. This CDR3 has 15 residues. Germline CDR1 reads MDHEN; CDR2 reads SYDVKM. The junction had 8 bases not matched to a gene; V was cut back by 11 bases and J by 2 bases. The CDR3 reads CASRTSGTNTDTQYF. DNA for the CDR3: TGTGCCTCTCGGACTAGCGGGACGAACACAGATACGCAGTATTTT.

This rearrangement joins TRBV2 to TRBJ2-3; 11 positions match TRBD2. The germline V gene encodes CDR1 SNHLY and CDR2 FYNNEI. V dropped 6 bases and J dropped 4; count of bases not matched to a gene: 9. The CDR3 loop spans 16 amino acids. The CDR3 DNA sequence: TGTGCCAGCAGGGAACTAGCGGGAGTAGACTCAGATACGCAGTATTTT. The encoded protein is CASRELAGVDSDTQYF.

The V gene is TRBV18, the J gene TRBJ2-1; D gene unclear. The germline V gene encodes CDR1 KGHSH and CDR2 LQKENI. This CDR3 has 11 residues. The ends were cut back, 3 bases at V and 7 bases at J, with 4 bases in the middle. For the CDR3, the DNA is TGTGCCAGCTCACCGGAGAATGAGCAGTTCTTC. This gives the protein CASSPENEQFF.

In DNA, the CDR3 is TGTGCCAGCAGTTTTCCGGGACAGGGGAACCACGAGCAGTACTTC. Its protein is CASSFPGQGNHEQYF. The chain has TRBV6-6 and TRBJ2-7; 10 positions agree with TRBD1. Germline V gives CDR1 MNHNY, CDR2 SVGAGI (reference sequence). J gave up 5 bases and V 4 bases, and 8 bases lay outside the gene matches. This CDR3 region has 15 residues.

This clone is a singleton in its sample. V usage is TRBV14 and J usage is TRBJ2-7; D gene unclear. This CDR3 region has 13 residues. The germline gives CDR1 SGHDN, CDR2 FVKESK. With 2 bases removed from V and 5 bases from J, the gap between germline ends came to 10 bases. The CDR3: CASSQPSSHEQYF. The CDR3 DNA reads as TGTGCCAGCAGCCAACCCAGTTCCCACGAGCAGTACTTC. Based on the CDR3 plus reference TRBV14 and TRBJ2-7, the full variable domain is EAGVTQFPSHSVIEKGQTVTLRCDPISGHDNLYWYRRVMGKEIKFLLHFVKESKQDESGMPNNRFLAERTGGTYSTLKVQPAELEDSGVYFCASSQPSSHEQYFGPGTRLTVT.

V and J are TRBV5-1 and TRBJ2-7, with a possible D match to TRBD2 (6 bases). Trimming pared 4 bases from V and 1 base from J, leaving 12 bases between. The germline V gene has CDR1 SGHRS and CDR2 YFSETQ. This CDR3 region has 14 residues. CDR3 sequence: CASSPSGSSYEQYF. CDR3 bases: TGCGCCAGCAGCCCCTCCGGGAGTTCCTACGAGCAGTACTTC.

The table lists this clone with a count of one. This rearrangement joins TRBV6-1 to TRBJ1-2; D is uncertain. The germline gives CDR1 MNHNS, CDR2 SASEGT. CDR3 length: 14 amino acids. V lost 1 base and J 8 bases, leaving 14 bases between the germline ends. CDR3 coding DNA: TGTGCCAGCAGTGAAGGGGATGAGATTAGGGGCTACACCTTC. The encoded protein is CASSEGDEIRGYTF.

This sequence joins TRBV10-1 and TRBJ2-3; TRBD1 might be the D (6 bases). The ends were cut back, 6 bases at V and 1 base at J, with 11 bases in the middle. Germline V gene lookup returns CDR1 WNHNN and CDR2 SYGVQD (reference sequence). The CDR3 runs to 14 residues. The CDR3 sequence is CASSRQARTDTQYF. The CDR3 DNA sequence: TGCGCCAGCAGCAGACAGGCCCGCACAGATACGCAGTATTTT.

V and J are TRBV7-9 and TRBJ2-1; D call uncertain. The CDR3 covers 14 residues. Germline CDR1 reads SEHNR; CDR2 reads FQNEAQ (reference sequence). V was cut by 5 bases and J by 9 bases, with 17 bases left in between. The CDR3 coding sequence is TGTGCCAGCAGCGCAGTCGGGTTTGTGGGTGAGCAGTTCTTC. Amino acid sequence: CASSAVGFVGEQFF.

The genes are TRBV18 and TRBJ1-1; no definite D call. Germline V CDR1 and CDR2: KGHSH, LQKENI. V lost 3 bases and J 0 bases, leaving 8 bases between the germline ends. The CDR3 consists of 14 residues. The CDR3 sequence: CASSPRKVNTEAFF. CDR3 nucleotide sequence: TGTGCCAGCTCACCCCGGAAAGTGAACACTGAAGCTTTCTTT.

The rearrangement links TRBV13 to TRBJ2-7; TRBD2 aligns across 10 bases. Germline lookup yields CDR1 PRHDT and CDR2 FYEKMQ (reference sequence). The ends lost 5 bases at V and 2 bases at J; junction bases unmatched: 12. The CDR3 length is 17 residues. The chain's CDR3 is CASSPRGLLAGAYEQYF. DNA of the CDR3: TGTGCCAGCAGCCCCAGGGGCCTCCTAGCGGGAGCCTACGAGCAGTACTTC.

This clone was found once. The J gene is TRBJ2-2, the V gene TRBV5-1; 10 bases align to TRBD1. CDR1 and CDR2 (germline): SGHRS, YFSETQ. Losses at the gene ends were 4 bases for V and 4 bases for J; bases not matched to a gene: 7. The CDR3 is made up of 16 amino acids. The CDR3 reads CASSPTGQGFTGELFF. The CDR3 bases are TGCGCCAGCAGCCCTACGGGACAGGGGTTCACCGGGGAGCTGTTTTTT.

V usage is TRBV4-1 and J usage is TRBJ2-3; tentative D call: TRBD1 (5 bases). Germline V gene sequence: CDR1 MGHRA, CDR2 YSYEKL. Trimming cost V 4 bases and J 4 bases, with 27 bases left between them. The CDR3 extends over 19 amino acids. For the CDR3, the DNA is TGCGCCAGCAGCCCAAAGACCTCCACCATTAAAGGGGTTCCAGATACGCAGTATTTT. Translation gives CASSPKTSTIKGVPDTQYF.

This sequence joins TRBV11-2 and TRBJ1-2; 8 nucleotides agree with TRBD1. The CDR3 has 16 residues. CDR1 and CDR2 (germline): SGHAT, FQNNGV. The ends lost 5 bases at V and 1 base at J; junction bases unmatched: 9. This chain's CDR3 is CASSPIPRGRNYGYTF. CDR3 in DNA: TGTGCCAGCAGCCCAATCCCCAGGGGGCGTAACTATGGCTACACCTTC.

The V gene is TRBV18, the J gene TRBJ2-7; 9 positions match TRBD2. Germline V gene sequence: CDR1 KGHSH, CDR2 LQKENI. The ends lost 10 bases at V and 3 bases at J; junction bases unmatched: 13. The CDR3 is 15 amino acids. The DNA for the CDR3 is TGTGCCACTGCTAGGGCAGCGGGAGGTGTCTACGAGCAGTACTTC. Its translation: CATARAAGGVYEQYF.

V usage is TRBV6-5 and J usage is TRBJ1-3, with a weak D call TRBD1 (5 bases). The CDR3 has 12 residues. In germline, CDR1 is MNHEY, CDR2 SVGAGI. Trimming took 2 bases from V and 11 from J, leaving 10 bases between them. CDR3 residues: CASSYREGAIYF. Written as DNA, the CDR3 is TGTGCCAGCAGTTACAGGGAAGGGGCCATATATTTT.

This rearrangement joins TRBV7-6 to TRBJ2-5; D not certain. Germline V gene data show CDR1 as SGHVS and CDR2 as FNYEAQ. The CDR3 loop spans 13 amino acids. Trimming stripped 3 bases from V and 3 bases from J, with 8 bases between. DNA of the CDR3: TGTGCCAGCAGCTTTGGCCTAGAAGAGACCCAGTACTTC. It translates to CASSFGLEETQYF.

CDR3 DNA sequence: TGTGCCAGCAGCCCCATTACCGGGACTAGCGGTTTCGAGCAGTACTTC. This codes for CASSPITGTSGFEQYF. V gene TRBV7-8 combines with J gene TRBJ2-5; 11 positions match TRBD2. TRBJ2-7 explains the end of the DNA better; the J call may be wrong. This CDR3 spans 16 amino acids. CDR1 and CDR2 (germline): SGHVS, FQNEAQ.

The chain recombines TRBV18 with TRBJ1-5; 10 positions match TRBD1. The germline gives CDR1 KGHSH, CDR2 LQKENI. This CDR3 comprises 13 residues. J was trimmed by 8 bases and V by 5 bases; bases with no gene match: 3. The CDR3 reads CASSRDRGEPQHF. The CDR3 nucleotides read TGTGCCAGCTCAAGGGACAGGGGTGAGCCCCAGCATTTT.

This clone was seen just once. Written as DNA, the CDR3 is TGCGCCAGCAGCCATGCCCAGCGGGAGGCTCAGCGGGAGCAGTACTTC. This gives the protein CASSHAQREAQREQYF. J is TRBJ2-7 and V is TRBV4-1; 9 bases line up with TRBD2. There are 16 residues in the CDR3. Trimming removed 3 bases from V and 7 bases from J; junction bases left unmatched: 13. The germline CDR1 and CDR2 sequences are MGHRA and YSYEKL.